Following are 21 T cell receptor beta chains from one sample sequenced in a study of early stage breast cancer tumors (dated by TCRdb to 2016 to 2017). The library was prepared using the immunoSEQ multiplex PCR assay. TCRdb limited this immuneACCESS table to in-frame rearrangements with V and J called. A share of clones is missing; checked studies link under half to unresolved V genes, and the rest is unexplained. The sample table records 4,500 to 5,500 clones; approximately 64% of these occur just once. The ten biggest clones cover 9% to 9.5% of the sample. The sequencing sample was made of breast tumor tissue. The receptors were sampled from a person between 55 and 70 years old with breast cancer.

This clone has just a few counts. This chain joins TRBV6-4 and TRBJ1-5; a weak D match, TRBD1 (6 bases). The CDR3 contains 17 residues. Germline lookup yields CDR1 MRHNA and CDR2 SNTAGT. V was shortened by 7 bases and J by 0 bases, with 19 bases between the two germline ends. The CDR3: CASIGQRFYHSNQPQHF. The DNA for the CDR3 is TGTGCCAGCATAGGACAGAGATTTTATCATAGCAATCAGCCCCAGCATTTT.

V usage is TRBV11-2 and J usage is TRBJ1-3; maybe TRBD1 (5 bases). Germline V CDR1 and CDR2: SGHAT, FQNNGV. The CDR3 runs 15 residues. V lost 2 bases and J lost 8, with 16 bases in between. CDR3 nucleotides: TGTGCCAGCAGCTTATCCCCCGGGGGGGTGGACACCATATATTTT. Amino acid sequence: CASSLSPGGVDTIYF.

This chain connects TRBV19 to TRBJ2-7; 13 bases match TRBD2. The CDR3 runs to 19 residues. From germline, CDR1 is LNHDA and CDR2 SQIVND (reference sequence). Trimming at V came to 6 bases and at J to 5 bases, leaving 19 bases not matched to a gene. The CDR3 sequence: CASSPPLAGGILRRHEQYF. CDR3 nucleotides: TGTGCCAGTAGCCCCCCACTAGCGGGAGGGATCCTTAGGCGGCACGAGCAGTACTTC.

The chain's CDR3 is CASSPRGTSGSGDTEQFF. CDR3 bases: TGTGCCAGCTCACCAAGAGGGACTAGCGGGAGTGGGGACACCGAGCAGTTCTTC. V gene TRBV18 combines with J gene TRBJ2-1; the match to TRBD2 covers 14 bases. The CDR3 has 18 residues. Germline lookup yields CDR1 KGHSH and CDR2 LQKENI. V was pared by 2 bases and J by 10 bases, with 13 bases of the junction left unmatched.

V usage is TRBV6-1 and J usage is TRBJ2-2; D is possibly TRBD1 or TRBD2 (7 bases each). CDR1 MNHNS and CDR2 SASEGT come from the germline V gene. Trimming took 7 bases from V and 9 from J, leaving 18 bases between them. This CDR3 contains 14 residues. CDR3 loop: CASKEAGGARELFF. The CDR3 DNA is TGTGCCAGCAAGGAGGCAGGGGGGGCGCGGGAGCTGTTTTTT.

The chain uses TRBV14 and TRBJ2-3; D unclear. Trimming pared 5 bases from V and 2 bases from J, leaving 5 bases between. This CDR3 has 12 amino acids. Germline V lookup: CDR1 SGHDN, CDR2 FVKESK. CDR3 bases: TGTGCCAGCAGCTCTTACACAGATACGCAGTATTTT. This translates into CASSSYTDTQYF.

This clone has only one observation. The chain couples TRBV12-5 to TRBJ1-2; 7 bases are a match to TRBD1. The V segment lost 0 bases and the J segment 6 bases; nucleotides outside the gene matches: 7. Germline-derived CDR1 and CDR2 are LGHNT and FRNRAP. The CDR3 loop spans 15 amino acids. The DNA for the CDR3 is TGTGCTAGTGGTTTGGTACAGGGGAGGTTCGATGGCTACACCTTC. Residues: CASGLVQGRFDGYTF. The full variable domain, with the rest looked up from reference TRBV12-5 and TRBJ1-2, is DARVTQTPRHKVTEMGQEVTMRCQPILGHNTVFWYRQTMMQGLELLAYFRNRAPLDDSGMPKDRFSAEMPDATLATLKIQPSEPRDSAVYFCASGLVQGRFDGYTFGSGTRLTVV.

The V and J genes are TRBV4-2 and TRBJ1-2; TRBD1 might be the D (6 bases). Trimming cost V 4 bases and J 4 bases, with 22 bases left between them. Germline assignment: CDR1 LGHNA and CDR2 YNFKEQ. The CDR3 is 17 amino acids. Here the CDR3 reads CASSLPGGQGYGYGYTF. DNA for the CDR3: TGTGCCAGCAGCCTCCCCGGGGGGCAGGGCTACGGCTATGGCTACACCTTC.

The rearrangement joins TRBV6-6 to TRBJ2-1, with no clear D. The CDR3 is 12 amino acids. Germline values: CDR1 MNHNY, CDR2 SVGAGI (reference sequence). V gave up 5 bases and J gave up 12 bases, with 14 bases separating them. The CDR3 reads CASSQNLRAQFF. The CDR3 DNA reads TGTGCCAGCAGTCAAAACCTACGAGCGCAGTTCTTC.

The chain joins TRBV7-8 to TRBJ1-5, with 10 bases matching TRBD1. J lost 5 bases, V lost 4 bases, and 5 bases had no gene match. The CDR3 length is 15 residues. Germline V gives CDR1 SGHVS, CDR2 FQNEAQ. As DNA, the CDR3 is TGTGCCAGCAGCTATGACAGGGGGCAGGATCAGCCCCAGCATTTT. Its translation: CASSYDRGQDQPQHF.

V gene TRBV2 combines with J gene TRBJ1-1, with D maybe TRBD1 (5 bases). From germline, CDR1 is SNHLY and CDR2 FYNNEI. The CDR3 consists of 15 residues. Trimming pared 5 bases from V and 4 bases from J, leaving 17 bases between. CDR3 bases: TGTGCCAGCAGTCGGGGGAAGGGGTTATTCACTGAAGCTTTCTTT. Residues: CASSRGKGLFTEAFF.

The chain combines TRBV6-1 with TRBJ2-3; weak D call: TRBD2 (6 bases). The CDR3 contains 15 residues. Germline CDR1 is MNHNS and CDR2 is SASEGT. The V and J ends lost 4 bases and 4 bases respectively, with 15 bases between them. The CDR3 nucleotides read TGTGCCAGCAGTGGTTCGGGGTGGGGGGCAGATACGCAGTATTTT. This gives the protein CASSGSGWGADTQYF.

The chain employs TRBV12-5 and TRBJ2-7; no reliable D call. Trimming removed 7 bases from V and 3 bases from J, with 10 bases in between. The CDR3 has 12 amino acids. The germline V gene encodes CDR1 LGHNT and CDR2 FRNRAP. CDR3 protein: CASAIDHYEQYF. In nucleotides, the CDR3 is TGTGCTAGTGCCATCGACCACTACGAGCAGTACTTC. The variable domain in full, with the rest retrieved from reference TRBV12-5 and TRBJ2-7, is DARVTQTPRHKVTEMGQEVTMRCQPILGHNTVFWYRQTMMQGLELLAYFRNRAPLDDSGMPKDRFSAEMPDATLATLKIQPSEPRDSAVYFCASAIDHYEQYFGPGTRLTVT.

CDR3 region: CASSLGEGGYQPQHF. The CDR3 DNA sequence: TGCGCCAGCAGCCTGGGGGAAGGGGGTTATCAGCCCCAGCATTTT. This rearrangement joins TRBV5-1 to TRBJ1-5, with D possibly TRBD1 on 6 matching bases. This CDR3 contains 15 residues. V lost 4 bases and J 5 bases, leaving 16 bases between the germline ends. Germline CDR1 and CDR2: SGHRS and YFSETQ.

This clone was observed a handful of times. The sample holds other DNA sequences that translate to the same CDR3. The genes are TRBV29-1 and TRBJ2-7; 10 bases are shared with TRBD1. The CDR3 contains 13 residues. Germline CDR1 SQVTM, CDR2 ANQGSEA. V lost 7 bases and J lost 6; bases outside the gene matches: 9. The CDR3, as DNA: TGCAGCGGGGGGACAGGGGCGTTTTCCGAGCAGTACTTC. Encoded protein: CSGGTGAFSEQYF.

The rearrangement links TRBV6-6 to TRBJ2-1; the D gene is possibly TRBD1 (6 bases). The CDR3 extends over 14 amino acids. Germline CDR1 is MNHNY and CDR2 is SVGAGI (reference sequence). V was pared by 8 bases and J by 1 base, with 12 bases between. CDR3 amino acids: CASSPGESYNEQFF. For the CDR3, the DNA is TGTGCCAGCTCCCCAGGGGAATCCTACAATGAGCAGTTCTTC.

Only a few counts were recorded for this clone. The V call is TRBV9, the J call TRBJ2-7, with D perhaps TRBD2 (6 bases). The V and J ends lost 4 bases and 5 bases respectively, with 19 bases between them. Germline V CDR1 and CDR2: SGDLS, YYNGEE. The CDR3 runs 15 residues. For the CDR3, the DNA is TGTGCCAGCAGCCCCACCCCGGGGGTTGGCCACGAGCAGTACTTC. Translation: CASSPTPGVGHEQYF.

The chain couples TRBV30 to TRBJ1-5, with D possibly being TRBD1 (5 bases). Germline CDR1 is GTSNPN and CDR2 is SVGIG (reference sequence). Trimming cost V 2 bases and J 11 bases, with 22 bases left between them. CDR3 length equals 15 residues. The chain's CDR3 is CAWSPRAFWQSAQHF. The CDR3 nucleotides are TGTGCCTGGAGTCCCAGGGCGTTTTGGCAATCAGCCCAGCATTTT.

The V call is TRBV5-1, the J call TRBJ2-2; TRBD2 aligns across 10 bases. Looked up from germline, CDR1 is SGHRS and CDR2 is YFSETQ. The CDR3 runs to 17 residues. V shed 0 bases and J 4 bases; nucleotides not matched to a gene: 6. Here the CDR3 DNA reads TGCGCCAGCAGCTTGGCCCTAGCGGGAGACCCCACCGGGGAGCTGTTTTTT. It yields the protein CASSLALAGDPTGELFF. Full variable domain (rest looked up from reference TRBV5-1 and TRBJ2-2): KAGVTQTPRYLIKTRGQQVTLSCSPISGHRSVSWYQQTPGQGLQFLFEYFSETQRNKGNFPGRFSGRQFSNSRSEMNVSTLELGDSALYLCASSLALAGDPTGELFFGEGSRLTVL.

The chain uses TRBV5-1 and TRBJ1-6, with TRBD1 matching 9 bases. CDR1 is SGHRS and CDR2 is YFSETQ in the germline V gene. The trim removed 1 base at V and 10 bases at J, leaving 6 bases unmatched. The CDR3 contains 15 residues. For the CDR3, the DNA is TGCGCCAGCAGCTTGAAGGGACAGGGAGGGTCACCCCTCCACTTT. Its protein product is CASSLKGQGGSPLHF. Variable domain in full (rest from reference TRBV5-1 and TRBJ1-6): KAGVTQTPRYLIKTRGQQVTLSCSPISGHRSVSWYQQTPGQGLQFLFEYFSETQRNKGNFPGRFSGRQFSNSRSEMNVSTLELGDSALYLCASSLKGQGGSPLHFGNGTRLTVT.

This sequence joins TRBV6-5 and TRBJ2-3; a possible D gene is TRBD2 (6 bases). This CDR3 region has 15 residues. Trimming left V 2 bases short and J 3 bases short, with 12 bases between. Germline V CDR1 and CDR2: MNHEY, SVGAGI. CDR3 nucleotide sequence: TGTGCCAGCAGTTACGGAGGGGCCGGGACAGATACGCAGTATTTT. Its translation is CASSYGGAGTDTQYF.